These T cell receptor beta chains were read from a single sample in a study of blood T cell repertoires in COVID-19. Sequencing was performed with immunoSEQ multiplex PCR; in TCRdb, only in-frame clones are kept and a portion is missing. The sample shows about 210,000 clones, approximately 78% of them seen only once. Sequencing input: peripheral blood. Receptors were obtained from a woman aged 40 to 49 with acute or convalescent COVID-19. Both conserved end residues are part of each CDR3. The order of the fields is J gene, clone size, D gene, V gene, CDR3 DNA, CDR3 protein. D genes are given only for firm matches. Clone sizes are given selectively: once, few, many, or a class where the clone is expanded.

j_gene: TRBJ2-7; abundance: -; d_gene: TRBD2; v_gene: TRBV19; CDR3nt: TGTGCCAGTAGTATTAGGCTAGCGGATTCCTACGAGCAGTACTTC; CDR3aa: CASSIRLADSYEQYF
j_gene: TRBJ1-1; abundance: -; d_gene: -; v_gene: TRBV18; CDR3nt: TGTGCCAGCTCAGAGACAGGGAACACTGAAGCTTTCTTT; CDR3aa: CASSETGNTEAFF
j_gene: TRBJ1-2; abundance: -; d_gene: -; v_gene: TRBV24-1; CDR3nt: TGTGCCACCAGTGATCACGGGGACACCTGGGGTGGCTACACCTTC; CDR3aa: CATSDHGDTWGGYTF
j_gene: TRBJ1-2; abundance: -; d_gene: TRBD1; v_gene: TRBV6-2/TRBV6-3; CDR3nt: TGTGCCAGCAGTTCCTTTTCAGACAGGGCGCCAGTCGATGGCTACACCTTC; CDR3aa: CASSSFSDRAPVDGYTF
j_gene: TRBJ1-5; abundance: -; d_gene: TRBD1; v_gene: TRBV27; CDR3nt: TGTGCCAGCAGTTCCGGGACAGGGGCCAATTCCCAGCATTTT; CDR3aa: CASSSGTGANSQHF
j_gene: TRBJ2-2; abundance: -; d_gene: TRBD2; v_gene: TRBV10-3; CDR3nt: TGTGCCATCAGTGGGAGCGGGGGGCAAACCGGGGAGCTGTTTTTT; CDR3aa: CAISGSGGQTGELFF
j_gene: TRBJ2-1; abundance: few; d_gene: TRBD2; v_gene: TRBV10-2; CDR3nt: TGCGCCAGCAGTGGACTAGCGTTCTACAATGAGCAGTTCTTC; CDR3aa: CASSGLAFYNEQFF
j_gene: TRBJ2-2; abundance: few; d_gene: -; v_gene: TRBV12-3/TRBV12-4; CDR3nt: TGTGCCAGCAGTTTCCGCCAGACCGGGGAGCTGTTTTTT; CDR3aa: CASSFRQTGELFF
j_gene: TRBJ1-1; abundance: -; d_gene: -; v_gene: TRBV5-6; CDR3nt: TGTGCCAGCAGCCTTAAACCCGGACTCGAAGCTTTCTTT; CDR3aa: CASSLKPGLEAFF
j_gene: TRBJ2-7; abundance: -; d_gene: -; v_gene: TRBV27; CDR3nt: TGTGCCAGCAGTTTATTGGCCAGGATCTACGAGCAGTACTTC; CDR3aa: CASSLLARIYEQYF
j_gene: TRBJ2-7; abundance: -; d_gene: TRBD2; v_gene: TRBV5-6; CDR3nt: TGTGCCAGCAGCCCCTACGCGGGGGGTGGCTACGAGCAGTACTTC; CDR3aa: CASSPYAGGGYEQYF
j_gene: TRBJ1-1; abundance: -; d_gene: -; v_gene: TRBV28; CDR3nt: TGTGCCAGCAGGGCGGCGGCGAACACTGAAGCTTTCTTT; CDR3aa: CASRAAANTEAFF
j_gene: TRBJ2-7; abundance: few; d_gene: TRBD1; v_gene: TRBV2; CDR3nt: TGTGCCAGCAGTAGGACAGGGGCATACGAGCAGTACTTC; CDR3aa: CASSRTGAYEQYF
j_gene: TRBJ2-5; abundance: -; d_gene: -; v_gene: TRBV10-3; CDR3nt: TGTGCCATCAGTGAAGCTTCCCAAGAGACCCAGTACTTC; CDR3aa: CAISEASQETQYF
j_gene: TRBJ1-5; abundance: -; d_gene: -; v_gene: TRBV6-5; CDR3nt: TGTGCCAGCAGTTACTCGGCCCATCAGCCCCAGCATTTT; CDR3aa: CASSYSAHQPQHF
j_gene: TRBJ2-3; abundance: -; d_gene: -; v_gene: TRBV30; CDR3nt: TGTGCCTGGAGTTTTGACGGTCGGGAGACAGATACGCAGTATTTT; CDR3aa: CAWSFDGRETDTQYF
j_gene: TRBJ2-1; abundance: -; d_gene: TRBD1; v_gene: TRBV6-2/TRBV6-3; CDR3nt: TGTGCCAGCAGTTACTTCGGACAGGGGACTATTGTACTGTCCTACAATGAGCAGTTCTTC; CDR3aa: CASSYFGQGTIVLSYNEQFF
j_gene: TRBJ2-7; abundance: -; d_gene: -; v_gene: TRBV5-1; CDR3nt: TGCGCCAGCAGCTATGACAGCACCTACGAGCAGTACTTC; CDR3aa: CASSYDSTYEQYF
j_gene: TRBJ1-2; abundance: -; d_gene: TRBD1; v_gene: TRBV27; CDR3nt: TGTGCCAGCAGTTTGGGAACAGGGGGCTACTATGGCTACACCTTC; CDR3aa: CASSLGTGGYYGYTF
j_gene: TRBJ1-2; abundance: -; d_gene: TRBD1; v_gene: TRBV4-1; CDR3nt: TGCGCCAGCAGCCCGCGGACCGGGACAGAGGATGGCTACACCTTC; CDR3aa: CASSPRTGTEDGYTF
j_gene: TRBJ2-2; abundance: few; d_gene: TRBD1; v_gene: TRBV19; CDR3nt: TGTGCCAGTAGTATCCGACCTGACAGGGGGCGCATGGGTTTCTCCACCGGGGAGCTGTTTTTT; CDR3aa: CASSIRPDRGRMGFSTGELFF
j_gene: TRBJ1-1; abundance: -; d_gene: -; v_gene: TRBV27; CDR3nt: TGTGCCAGCAGTCCACTGCGGGTATTCGGCTACACTGAAGCTTTCTTT; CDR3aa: CASSPLRVFGYTEAFF
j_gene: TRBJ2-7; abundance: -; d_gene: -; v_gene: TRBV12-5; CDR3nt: TGTGCTAGTGGTCTGGGGGAGGTCGAGCAGTACTTC; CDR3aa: CASGLGEVEQYF
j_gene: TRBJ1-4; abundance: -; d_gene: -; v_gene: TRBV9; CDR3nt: TGTGCCAGCAGCGTTAGCGGGGTCCCAGGAGAAAAACTGTTTTTT; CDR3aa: CASSVSGVPGEKLFF
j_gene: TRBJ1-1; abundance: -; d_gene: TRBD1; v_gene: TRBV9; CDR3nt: TGTGCCAGCAGCGTAGCTTGGATACCGGGACAGGGCGCTCGCACTGAAGCTTTCTTT; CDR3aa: CASSVAWIPGQGARTEAFF
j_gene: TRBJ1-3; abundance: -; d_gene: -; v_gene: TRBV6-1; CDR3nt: TGTGCCAGCACCCCCGGACTATCTGGAAACACCATATATTTT; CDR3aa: CASTPGLSGNTIYF
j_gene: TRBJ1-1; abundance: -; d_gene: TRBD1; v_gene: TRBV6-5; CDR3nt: TGTGCCAGCAGTTATGGGACAGGGGACACTGAAGCTTTCTTT; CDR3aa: CASSYGTGDTEAFF
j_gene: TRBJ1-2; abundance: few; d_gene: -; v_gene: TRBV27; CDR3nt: TGTGCCAGCAGTTTATCCGGACAGAGAGCTAACTATGGCTACACCTTC; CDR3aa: CASSLSGQRANYGYTF
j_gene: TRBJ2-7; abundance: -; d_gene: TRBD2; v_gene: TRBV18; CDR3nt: TGTGCCAGCTCACTAACGACTAGCGATTCCTACGAGCAGTACTTC; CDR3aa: CASSLTTSDSYEQYF
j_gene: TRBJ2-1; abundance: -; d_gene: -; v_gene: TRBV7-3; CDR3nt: TGTGCCAGCAGCGCCTCCGGGACCTACAATGAGCAGTTCTTC; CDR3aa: CASSASGTYNEQFF
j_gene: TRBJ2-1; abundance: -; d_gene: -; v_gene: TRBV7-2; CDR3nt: TGTGCCAGCAGCCCGGGGTCTCGTAGGGATGAGCAGTTCTTC; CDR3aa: CASSPGSRRDEQFF
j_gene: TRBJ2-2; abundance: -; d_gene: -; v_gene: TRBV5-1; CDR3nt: TGCGCCAGCCTGAGTATTGAGAACACCGGGGAGCTGTTTTTT; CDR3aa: CASLSIENTGELFF
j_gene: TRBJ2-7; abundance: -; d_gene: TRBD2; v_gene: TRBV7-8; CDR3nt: TGTGCCAGCAGCTTAGCTCGGACTAGCGTTCAGGGCGAGCAGTACTTC; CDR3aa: CASSLARTSVQGEQYF
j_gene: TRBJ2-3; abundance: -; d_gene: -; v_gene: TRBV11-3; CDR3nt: TGTGCCAGCAGCTTAACACGGGGGACAGCAACGGCAGATACGCAGTATTTT; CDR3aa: CASSLTRGTATADTQYF
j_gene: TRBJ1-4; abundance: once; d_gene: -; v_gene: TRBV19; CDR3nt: TGTGCCAGTAGTATCGTCCAGGCTGAAAAACTGTTTTTT; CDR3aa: CASSIVQAEKLFF
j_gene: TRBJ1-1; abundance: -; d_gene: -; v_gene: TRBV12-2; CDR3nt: TGTGCAAGTCGCGCCGCAGGGGACGAGGGCACTGAAGCTTTCTTT; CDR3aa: CASRAAGDEGTEAFF
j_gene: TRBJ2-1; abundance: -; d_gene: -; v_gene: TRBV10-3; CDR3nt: TGTGCCATCAGTGAGGGGAGCTTAGGTGAGCAGTTCTTC; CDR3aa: CAISEGSLGEQFF
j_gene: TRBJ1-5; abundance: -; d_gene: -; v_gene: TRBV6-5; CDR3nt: TGTGCCAGCAGTTACACCCCTGCAGGGGGCAATCAGCCCCAGCATTTT; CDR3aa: CASSYTPAGGNQPQHF
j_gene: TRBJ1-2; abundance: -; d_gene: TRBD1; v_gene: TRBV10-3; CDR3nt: TGTGCCATCACCAAGGACAGGGAGCATGGCTACACCTTC; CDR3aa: CAITKDREHGYTF
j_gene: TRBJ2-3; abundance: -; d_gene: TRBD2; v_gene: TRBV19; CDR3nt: TGTGCCAGTAGTATCCGACTAGCGGGAGGGCCGGGAGATACGCAGTATTTT; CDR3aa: CASSIRLAGGPGDTQYF
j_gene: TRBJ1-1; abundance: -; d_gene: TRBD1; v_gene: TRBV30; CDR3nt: TGTGCCTGGACGTCAGGGGGCTTCACTGAAGCTTTCTTT; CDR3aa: CAWTSGGFTEAFF
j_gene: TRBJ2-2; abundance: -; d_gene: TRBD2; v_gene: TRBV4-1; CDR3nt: TGCGCCAGCAGCCCGCGACTAGCGGGGTATACCGGGGAGCTGTTTTTT; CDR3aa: CASSPRLAGYTGELFF
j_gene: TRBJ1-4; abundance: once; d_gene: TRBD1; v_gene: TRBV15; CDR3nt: TGTGCCACCGCGAACAGGGGGCCAAGTGAAAAACTGTTTTTT; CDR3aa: CATANRGPSEKLFF
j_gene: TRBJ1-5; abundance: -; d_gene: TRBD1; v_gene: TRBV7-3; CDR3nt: TGTGCCAGCAGCTTAGAAGGACAGGGGATCGGCAATCAGCCCCAGCATTTT; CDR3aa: CASSLEGQGIGNQPQHF
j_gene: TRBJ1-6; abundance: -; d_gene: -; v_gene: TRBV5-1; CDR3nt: TGCGCCAGCAGCGCCGATATGGGGCACAGCTCACCCCTCCACTTT; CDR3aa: CASSADMGHSSPLHF
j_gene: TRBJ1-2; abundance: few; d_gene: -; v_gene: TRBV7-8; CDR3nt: TGTGCCAGCAGCTTAGGTGGGGAGGGCTATGGCTACACCTTC; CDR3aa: CASSLGGEGYGYTF
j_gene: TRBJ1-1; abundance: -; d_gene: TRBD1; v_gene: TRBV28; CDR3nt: TGTGCCAGCAGTCCTCGAAATACAGGGGGCCGAGCTGAAGCTTTCTTT; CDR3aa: CASSPRNTGGRAEAFF
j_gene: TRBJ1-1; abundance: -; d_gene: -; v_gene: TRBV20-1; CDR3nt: TGCAGTGCTAGGTATCTAGAAGCTTTCTTT; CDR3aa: CSARYLEAFF
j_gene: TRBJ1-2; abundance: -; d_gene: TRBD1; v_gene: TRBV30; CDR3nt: TGTGCCTGGAGTGCTAACAGGGGGCAGGGTGGCTACACCTTC; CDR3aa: CAWSANRGQGGYTF